These 5 T cell receptor beta chains were all obtained from the same sample, sequenced in a study of cytomegalovirus exposure and HLA in healthy donors. Primers: 60 Vbeta forward and 13 Jbeta reverse. Generated by immunoSEQ multiplex PCR, the TCRdb table keeps only in-frame clones and is missing some. The sample has some 170,000 clones, about 69% seen once. Input material: PBMCs. Receptor source: a human donor in good health.

The chain carries TRBV4-1 and TRBJ2-3; TRBD1 matches 8 bases. Germline CDR1 reads MGHRA; CDR2 reads YSYEKL. CDR3 size: 17 residues. V gave up 2 bases and J gave up 3 bases; unmatched junction bases: 10. The CDR3 sequence: CASSQFPGQVETDTQYF. CDR3 bases: TGCGCCAGCAGCCAATTCCCGGGACAGGTCGAGACAGATACGCAGTATTTT.

The chain employs TRBV5-6 and TRBJ2-3, with 10 positions matching TRBD2. The ends lost 4 bases at V and 3 bases at J; junction bases unmatched: 8. In germline, CDR1 is SGHDT, CDR2 YYEEEE. CDR3 size: 16 residues. The CDR3 loop is CASSPDPSGGTDTQYF. CDR3 in DNA: TGTGCCAGCAGCCCAGACCCTAGCGGGGGAACAGATACGCAGTATTTT. Looking up the rest from reference TRBV5-6 and TRBJ2-3 gives the full variable domain: DAGVTQSPTHLIKTRGQQVTLRCSPKSGHDTVSWYQQALGQGPQFIFQYYEEEERQRGNFPDRFSGHQFPNYSSELNVNALLLGDSALYLCASSPDPSGGTDTQYFGPGTRLTVL.

The CDR3 DNA reads as TGTGCCAGCAGCCCAGGGCTAGGGGGTCCCTCCTATGGCTACACCTTC. Amino acids: CASSPGLGGPSYGYTF. V usage is TRBV13 and J usage is TRBJ1-2; possibly TRBD1 for D (6 bases). Germline V gene sequence: CDR1 PRHDT, CDR2 FYEKMQ (reference sequence). CDR3 length equals 16 residues. Trimming took off 5 bases at V and 4 bases at J, with 20 bases between the two ends.

This clone was picked up a small number of times. The CDR3 spells CASTPGRGHTEAFF. Written as DNA, the CDR3 is TGTGCCAGCACCCCTGGCAGGGGGCACACTGAAGCTTTCTTT. The chain recombines TRBV7-2 with TRBJ1-1, with TRBD1 matching 8 bases. The V and J ends lost 7 bases and 3 bases, in that order; junction bases with no gene match: 7. This CDR3 contains 14 residues. Germline V gene lookup returns CDR1 SGHTA and CDR2 FQGNSA. The entire variable domain, with the rest obtained from reference TRBV7-2 and TRBJ1-1, is as follows: GAGVSQSPSNKVTEKGKDVELRCDPISGHTALYWYRQSLGQGLEFLIYFQGNSAPDKSGLPSDRFSAERTGGSVSTLTIQRTQQEDSAVYLCASTPGRGHTEAFFGQGTRLTVV.

The rearrangement joins TRBV5-8 to TRBJ1-1; possible D gene TRBD1, 6 bases. Germline V gives CDR1 SGHTS, CDR2 YDEGEE. This CDR3 contains 17 residues. V was shortened by 2 bases and J by 4 bases, with 21 bases between the two germline ends. For the CDR3, the DNA is TGTGCCAGCAGCTTCCGCGCTACAGGGCGGGCTCGCACTGAAGCTTTCTTT. This sequence encodes CASSFRATGRARTEAFF.